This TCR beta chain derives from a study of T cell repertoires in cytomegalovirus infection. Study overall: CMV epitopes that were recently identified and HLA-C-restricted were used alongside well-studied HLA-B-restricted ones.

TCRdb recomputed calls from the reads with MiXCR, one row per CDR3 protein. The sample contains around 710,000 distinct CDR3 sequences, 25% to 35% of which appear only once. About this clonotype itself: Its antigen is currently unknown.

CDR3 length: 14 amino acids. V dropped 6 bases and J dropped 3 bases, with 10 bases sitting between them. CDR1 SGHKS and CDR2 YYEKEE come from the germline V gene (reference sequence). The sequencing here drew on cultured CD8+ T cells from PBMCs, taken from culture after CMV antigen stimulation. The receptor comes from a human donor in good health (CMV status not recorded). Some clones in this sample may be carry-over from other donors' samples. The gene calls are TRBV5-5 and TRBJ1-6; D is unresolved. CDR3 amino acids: CASNHRDYNSPLHF. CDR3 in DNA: TGTGCCAGCAACCACCGGGACTATAATTCACCCCTCCACTTT.